This entry lists 11 T cell receptor beta chains sequenced from one sample in a study of shared clonotypes between healthy human individuals. Produced via immunoSEQ multiplex PCR; TCRdb's table is partial and in-frame only. Here the sample spans 2 million or so clones, around 95% being singletons. The sample comprised naive CD4+ T cells sorted from blood. Described subset: CD45RA+ positively selected. These receptor sequences come from a young man in good health.

As to this clone: The same CDR3 can be traced to other DNA sequences in this sample. The genes are TRBV5-1 and TRBJ1-1, with TRBD1 matching 8 bases. CDR1 and CDR2 from the germline V gene are SGHRS and YFSETQ. This CDR3 has 14 residues. V shed 0 bases, J shed 5 bases, and the junction held 3 bases outside the gene matches. The CDR3 DNA follows: TGCGCCAGCAGCTTGGCAGGGGGCGGTACTGAAGCTTTCTTT. This translates into CASSLAGGGTEAFF. The whole variable domain, remainder taken from reference TRBV5-1 and TRBJ1-1, is KAGVTQTPRYLIKTRGQQVTLSCSPISGHRSVSWYQQTPGQGLQFLFEYFSETQRNKGNFPGRFSGRQFSNSRSEMNVSTLELGDSALYLCASSLAGGGTEAFFGQGTRLTVV.

The J gene is TRBJ2-3, the V gene TRBV5-4; 12 nucleotides align to TRBD2. Trimming cost V 0 bases and J 4 bases; bases outside gene matches: 6. CDR3 length: 17 residues. Germline values: CDR1 SGHNT, CDR2 YYREEE (reference sequence). The CDR3: CASSLGLAGGLSDTQYF. The CDR3 bases are TGTGCCAGCAGCTTGGGTCTAGCGGGGGGGTTGTCAGATACGCAGTATTTT.

The chain couples TRBV6-1 to TRBJ1-4; possibly TRBD1 for D (6 bases). CDR1 is MNHNS, CDR2 SASEGT, per germline. The CDR3 is made up of 12 amino acids. The germline V and J ends were trimmed by 11 bases and 6 bases, with 13 bases remaining between them. The chain's CDR3 is CAWGGPDEKLFF. The DNA for the CDR3 is TGTGCCTGGGGGGGGCCGGATGAAAAACTGTTTTTT.

The chain joins TRBV25-1 to TRBJ1-2; D gene unclear. V dropped 3 bases and J dropped 1 base, with 18 bases sitting between them. Germline assignment: CDR1 MGHDK and CDR2 SYGVNS. This CDR3 region has 17 residues. The CDR3 here is CASSDGRDTLGNYGYTF. CDR3 bases: TGTGCCAGCAGTGACGGGCGAGATACGCTCGGTAACTATGGCTACACCTTC.

This chain joins TRBV5-1 and TRBJ1-2, with 7 nucleotides matching TRBD1. The CDR3 is made up of 14 amino acids. With V trimmed by 1 base and J by 5 bases, 5 bases remained unmatched. Germline loops: CDR1 SGHRS, CDR2 YFSETQ. The CDR3 nucleotides read TGCGCCAGCAGCTTGATAGGACAGGAGTATGGCTACACCTTC. It specifies CASSLIGQEYGYTF.

In nucleotides, the CDR3 is TGTGCCAGCGGGGGGGCATACAATGAGCAGTTCTTC. Its translation is CASGGAYNEQFF. This chain joins TRBV6-6 and TRBJ2-1; D is possibly TRBD2 (7 bases). Trimming cost V 8 bases and J 4 bases, with 9 bases left between them. CDR3 size: 12 residues. Germline CDR1 reads MNHNY; CDR2 reads SVGAGI (reference sequence).

This sequence joins TRBV5-1 and TRBJ2-5; D may correspond to TRBD1 or TRBD2 (5 bases each). The CDR3 runs 16 residues. CDR1 is SGHRS, CDR2 YFSETQ, per germline. V was trimmed by 0 bases and J by 3 bases, leaving 15 bases between them. The chain's CDR3 is CASSLAGAGREETQYF. CDR3 DNA sequence: TGCGCCAGCAGCTTGGCCGGGGCGGGCCGAGAAGAGACCCAGTACTTC.

The chain recombines TRBV27 with TRBJ1-2; D may be TRBD1 (5 bases). Germline V gene lookup returns CDR1 MNHEY and CDR2 SMNVEV (reference sequence). The CDR3 runs to 12 residues. V lost 4 bases and J 7 bases, leaving 10 bases between the germline ends. CDR3 loop: CASSSSGFGYTF. The DNA for the CDR3 is TGTGCCAGCAGTTCTTCAGGGTTTGGCTACACCTTC.

The J gene is TRBJ2-7, the V gene TRBV7-9; 7 bases agree with TRBD1. Trimming cost V 5 bases and J 2 bases; bases outside gene matches: 12. This CDR3 region has 16 residues. CDR1 is SEHNR and CDR2 is FQNEAQ in the germline V gene (reference sequence). The DNA of the CDR3 is TGTGCCAGCAGCCCAGGGCCCGGGCAGGGGGCCTACGAGCAGTACTTC. Translated: CASSPGPGQGAYEQYF.

V is TRBV18 and J is TRBJ1-1, with D possibly being TRBD1 (5 bases). Germline V gives CDR1 KGHSH, CDR2 LQKENI. Trimming removed 4 bases at V and 1 base at J, with 10 bases between. There are 14 residues in the CDR3. The CDR3 region is CASSQAGENTEAFF. CDR3 DNA sequence: TGTGCCAGCTCACAGGCGGGGGAGAACACTGAAGCTTTCTTT.

In this sample, this clone turned up a few times. V usage is TRBV2 and J usage is TRBJ1-2; no definite D call. The CDR3 is 11 residues long. CDR1 is SNHLY, CDR2 FYNNEI, per germline. Trimming shortened V by 3 bases and J by 4 bases, and 3 bases separated the two germline ends. Written as DNA, the CDR3 is TGTGCCAGCAGTGACAGCTATGGCTACACCTTC. Protein product: CASSDSYGYTF.